This section outlines one T cell receptor beta chain sequence together with its context. Its antigen is not identified. The CDR3 sequence is 12 residues long. V was pared by 3 bases and J by 7 bases, with 6 bases between. The germline CDR1 and CDR2 sequences are WNHNN and SYGVQD (reference sequence). This entry belongs to a study of cytomegalovirus exposure and HLA in healthy donors. Whole-study results and caveats: Reports credit the classifier with highly specific, highly sensitive diagnosis of cytomegalovirus status. CMV antigen specificity was confirmed in vitro for three CMV-associated chains.

TCRdb's table, derived via immunoSEQ multiplex PCR, lists solely in-frame clones and lacks some. The table lists about 240,000 clones, about 83% of them singletons. The donors were part of the validation cohort of fewer than 150 subjects. That cohort was separate from the first cohort, which comprised fewer than 800 subjects. Material for sequencing was PBMCs. This clonotype was obtained from a man younger than 35 in good health and CMV-seronegative. This chain links TRBV10-1 with TRBJ1-4; D is ambiguous. The CDR3 loop is CASSDGSEKLFF. The CDR3 DNA reads TGCGCCAGCAGTGATGGGAGTGAAAAACTGTTTTTT.